This T cell receptor (beta chain) was recorded in a study of response to subunit inactivated influenza vaccine. Study-level results: Each seasonal influenza vaccination, the authors suggested, recruits few new T cells.

Germline V gene sequence: CDR1 SGHDN, CDR2 FVKESK. This CDR3 region has 14 residues. V lost 1 base, J lost 3 bases, and 6 bases lay in between. TCRdb recomputed calls from the RT-PCR reads with MiXCR, one row per CDR3 protein. The repertoire holds a few hundred thousand distinct CDR3 sequences, roughly 15% seen once, with around 10% in the top ten. As to this clonotype: Its matching antigen is unknown.

The origin of this receptor is a man aged 45 to 65 who received an inactivated influenza vaccine. This chain uses TRBV14 with TRBJ2-2; no firm D call. This material consisted of PBMCs from blood, taken 11 to 12 days after vaccination. CDR3 amino acids: CASSQGPYTGELFF. CDR3 DNA: TGTGCCAGCAGCCAAGGTCCCTACACCGGGGAGCTGTTTTTT.